These 3 T cell receptor beta chains were sequenced from one sample in a study of cytomegalovirus exposure and HLA in healthy donors. Researchers ran the PCR with 60 Vbeta and 13 Jbeta primers. Data came from immunoSEQ multiplex PCR; TCRdb stores just in-frame clones and leaves some out. The table records 76,000 or so clones, over 65% of them present only once. Material: PBMCs. The receptors were gathered from a woman aged 35 to 49 in good health and CMV-seropositive.

The gene calls are TRBV9 and TRBJ2-7, with TRBD1 matching 11 bases. Germline lookup yields CDR1 SGDLS and CDR2 YYNGEE. The CDR3 covers 15 residues. After removal of 4 bases from V and 3 bases from J, the junction contained 6 bases not matched to a gene. Here the CDR3 DNA reads TGTGCCAGCAGCCCCCAGGGGACAGGGGGCTACGAGCAGTACTTC. This sequence encodes CASSPQGTGGYEQYF.

V and J are TRBV4-3 and TRBJ2-5, with D hard to call. Trimming took 4 bases from V and 5 from J, leaving 14 bases between them. The CDR3 covers 14 residues. Germline CDR1 reads LGHNA; CDR2 reads YSLEER. The CDR3 DNA sequence: TGCGCCAGCAGCCCGACGGGTGGTATCGAGACCCAGTACTTC. Protein product: CASSPTGGIETQYF.

The chain joins TRBV5-1 to TRBJ2-5; D remains unclear. CDR1 is SGHRS, CDR2 YFSETQ, per germline. The V end was cut by 0 bases, the J end by 1 base, with 4 bases between. The CDR3 has 13 residues. The CDR3 protein is CASSLAFQETQYF. The CDR3 region has the DNA TGCGCCAGCAGCTTGGCATTCCAAGAGACCCAGTACTTC.